The 13 T cell receptor beta chains reported below all come from one sample, sequenced in a study of Tregs in tolerant kidney transplant recipients. Measured with immunoSEQ multiplex PCR; TCRdb has only the in-frame clones, and not every one. Among about 66,000 clones listed, 80% to 95% were seen once. The material was CD8+ T cells from blood, obtained before the transplant. The receptor source for this set is a human donor who received a combined kidney and bone marrow transplant.

The chain couples TRBV19 to TRBJ1-2, with D uncertain. The CDR3 loop spans 12 amino acids. The germline V and J ends were trimmed by 2 bases and 8 bases, with 9 bases remaining between them. Germline loops: CDR1 LNHDA, CDR2 SQIVND (reference sequence). The CDR3 DNA is TGTGCCAGTAGTATAACAGCCTGGGGCTACACCTTC. This codes for CASSITAWGYTF.

The chain recombines TRBV10-3 with TRBJ1-1; D is ambiguous. The CDR3 loop spans 14 amino acids. Trimming shortened V by 2 bases and J by 1 base, and 8 bases separated the two germline ends. Looked up from germline, CDR1 is ENHRY and CDR2 is SYGVKD. The CDR3, as DNA: TGTGCCATCAGTGAGAGCTACTCGAACACTGAAGCTTTCTTT. This sequence encodes CAISESYSNTEAFF.

V is TRBV9 and J is TRBJ1-1; the D gene is possibly TRBD1 (6 bases). Looked up from germline, CDR1 is SGDLS and CDR2 is YYNGEE. V gave up 4 bases and J gave up 0 bases, with 10 bases separating them. This CDR3 contains 14 residues. CDR3 DNA: TGTGCCAGCAGCCCGGACAGCTTGAACACTGAAGCTTTCTTT. Its translation is CASSPDSLNTEAFF.

The chain employs TRBV29-1 and TRBJ2-5; 10 bases line up with TRBD1. The J call is doubtful: the DNA matches TRBJ2-7 better. CDR1 and CDR2 (germline): SQVTM, ANQGSEA. The CDR3 has 15 residues. The CDR3 loop is CSVTGVGDRGYEQYF. The CDR3 DNA sequence: TGCAGCGTCACGGGTGTTGGGGACAGGGGTTACGAGCAGTACTTC.

This rearrangement joins TRBV7-9 to TRBJ2-5; D may be TRBD1 (5 bases). The tail of the sequence fits TRBJ2-7 better, so the J call may be wrong. Germline CDR1 SEHNR, CDR2 FQNEAQ (reference sequence). The CDR3 runs to 17 residues. DNA of the CDR3: TGTGCCAGCAGCTTAGATGGAACAGGCCACCTTACGGACGAGCAGTACTTC. This sequence encodes CASSLDGTGHLTDEQYF.

Only one count was recorded for this clone. The genes are TRBV4-2 and TRBJ2-3, with 8 positions matching TRBD2. This CDR3 comprises 13 residues. The ends lost 3 bases at V and 8 bases at J; junction bases unmatched: 4. Looked up from germline, CDR1 is LGHNA and CDR2 is YNFKEQ. CDR3 sequence reads: CASSQGTRVTQYF. The CDR3 DNA reads TGTGCCAGCAGCCAGGGGACTAGGGTTACGCAGTATTTT.

This chain joins TRBV28 and TRBJ1-2; TRBD1 matches at 9 bases. Germline V gene lookup returns CDR1 MDHEN and CDR2 SYDVKM. This CDR3 spans 15 amino acids. V was pared by 5 bases and J by 5 bases, with 9 bases of the junction left unmatched. The chain's CDR3 is CASSPSGTGFYGYTF. DNA of the CDR3: TGTGCCAGCAGTCCCTCTGGGACAGGGTTTTATGGCTACACCTTC.

The rearrangement links TRBV15 to TRBJ1-5; no reliable D call. CDR1 is LNHNV, CDR2 YYDKDF, per germline (reference sequence). This CDR3 is 15 amino acids long. Trimming removed 5 bases at V and 8 bases at J, with 19 bases between. The CDR3 is CATSSTTGSGKPQHF. CDR3 DNA: TGTGCCACCAGCTCCACCACCGGCTCGGGGAAGCCCCAGCATTTT.

This clone was seen only once. V is TRBV19 and J is TRBJ1-2; 9 nucleotides line up with TRBD1. This CDR3 is 16 amino acids long. Per germline, CDR1 LNHDA and CDR2 SQIVND (reference sequence). Unmatched junction bases numbered 11, after V lost 2 bases and J lost 7 bases. The CDR3 protein is CASSIPSGQGISGYTF. For the CDR3, the DNA is TGTGCCAGTAGTATACCCTCCGGACAGGGGATCTCTGGCTACACCTTC. Full variable domain (remainder filled in from reference TRBV19 and TRBJ1-2): DGGITQSPKYLFRKEGQNVTLSCEQNLNHDAMYWYRQDPGQGLRLIYYSQIVNDFQKGDIAEGYSVSREKKESFPLTVTSAQKNPTAFYLCASSIPSGQGISGYTFGSGTRLTVV.

This rearrangement joins TRBV14 to TRBJ1-1; perhaps TRBD1 as D (5 bases). With 3 bases removed from V and 6 bases from J, the gap between germline ends came to 17 bases. The CDR3 spans 15 residues. The germline CDR1 and CDR2 sequences are SGHDN and FVKESK. The CDR3 loop is CASSQWQGAGPEAFF. DNA for the CDR3: TGTGCCAGCAGCCAGTGGCAGGGCGCCGGCCCTGAAGCTTTCTTT.

This chain joins TRBV15 and TRBJ1-1, with 9 bases identical to TRBD1. The germline V gene encodes CDR1 LNHNV and CDR2 YYDKDF (reference sequence). With V trimmed by 5 bases and J by 1 base, 5 bases remained unmatched. The CDR3 spans 15 residues. CDR3 nucleotide sequence: TGTGCCACCAGCTGGACAGGGGAAGGGAACACTGAAGCTTTCTTT. Protein: CATSWTGEGNTEAFF.

This clone was observed a handful of times. V is TRBV6-5 and J is TRBJ2-7; D is perhaps TRBD2 (5 bases). CDR1 and CDR2 (germline): MNHEY, SVGAGI. The germline V and J ends were trimmed by 5 bases and 2 bases, with 10 bases remaining between them. The CDR3 loop spans 13 amino acids. The CDR3 protein is CASSEGLAYEQYF. In DNA, the CDR3 is TGTGCCAGCAGTGAAGGACTTGCCTACGAGCAGTACTTC.

This chain uses TRBV6-4 with TRBJ2-3; TRBD1 might be the D (5 bases). In germline, CDR1 is MRHNA, CDR2 SNTAGT. Trimming took off 6 bases at V and 0 bases at J, with 13 bases between the two ends. The CDR3 is 15 residues long. In DNA, the CDR3 is TGTGCCAGCAGCGATACCAGGGATAGCACAGATACGCAGTATTTT. It translates to CASSDTRDSTDTQYF.